The 32 T cell receptor beta chains in this list originate from one sample, sequenced in a study of blood T cell repertoires in COVID-19. The assay was immunoSEQ multiplex PCR, and TCRdb's table has in-frame clones only and misses some. The table shows about 270,000 clones, with approximately 80% occurring only once. Sequenced input: peripheral blood. The receptors shown here come from a woman aged 55 to 70 with active or convalescent COVID-19.

The genes are TRBV3-1 (or the pseudogene TRBV3-2) and TRBJ2-3; D is possibly TRBD1 (6 bases). The CDR3 runs 13 residues. Germline V lookup: CDR1 LGHDT, CDR2 YNNKEL (reference sequence). The germline V and J ends were trimmed by 11 bases and 1 base, with 13 bases remaining between them. CDR3 sequence: CAAATGRTDTQYF. The CDR3 region has the DNA TGTGCCGCGGCAACAGGGCGCACAGATACGCAGTATTTT.

V and J are TRBV5-4 and TRBJ1-1; TRBD1 matches at 10 bases. The CDR3 covers 18 residues. The trim removed 0 bases at V and 0 bases at J, leaving 8 bases unmatched. Germline CDR1 SGHNT, CDR2 YYREEE (reference sequence). The CDR3 region has the DNA TGTGCCAGCAGCTTGGGCAGGACAGGGGGGTTAGTGAACACTGAAGCTTTCTTT. It codes for CASSLGRTGGLVNTEAFF.

This chain connects TRBV10-3 to TRBJ1-2; perhaps TRBD1 as D (6 bases). V was shortened by 2 bases and J by 4 bases, with 20 bases between the two germline ends. This CDR3 is 17 amino acids long. Germline CDR1 ENHRY, CDR2 SYGVKD. The CDR3 sequence: CAISERRTVLGAYGYTF. In DNA form, the CDR3 reads TGTGCCATCAGTGAGCGGAGGACAGTTTTAGGGGCCTATGGCTACACCTTC.

The genes are TRBV7-7 and TRBJ2-2; 7 positions match TRBD2. The CDR3 totals 19 residues. Trimming took 2 bases from V and 8 from J; bases not matched to a gene: 20. Germline V gene data show CDR1 as SSHAT and CDR2 as FNYEAQ (reference sequence). CDR3 sequence (DNA): TGTGCCAGCAGCTTATTTAAGGAGGGAGGGTACCCCAGAGGGGGGGAGCTGTTTTTT. It translates to CASSLFKEGGYPRGGELFF.

This rearrangement joins TRBV14 to TRBJ2-2, with a weak D call TRBD2 (6 bases). Germline assignment: CDR1 SGHDN and CDR2 FVKESK. With 4 bases removed from V and 0 bases from J, the gap between germline ends came to 9 bases. The CDR3 covers 15 residues. The chain's CDR3 is CASSPGLSNTGELFF. The CDR3 DNA reads as TGTGCCAGCAGCCCGGGACTTTCGAACACCGGGGAGCTGTTTTTT.

The chain joins TRBV5-1 to TRBJ2-5; 9 nucleotides align to TRBD1. The CDR3 sequence is 14 residues long. CDR1 is SGHRS, CDR2 YFSETQ, per germline. Trimming cost V 4 bases and J 4 bases; bases outside gene matches: 5. The chain's CDR3 is CASSDPTGGETQYF. The DNA for the CDR3 is TGCGCCAGCAGCGACCCGACAGGGGGAGAGACCCAGTACTTC.

The V call is TRBV28, the J call TRBJ1-1; TRBD1 aligns across 8 bases. Per germline, CDR1 MDHEN and CDR2 SYDVKM. The CDR3 runs to 15 residues. Trimming took 5 bases from V and 8 from J; bases not matched to a gene: 13. CDR3 amino acids: CASSQGGQALKEAFF. The CDR3 DNA is TGTGCCAGCAGTCAAGGGGGACAGGCCCTTAAAGAAGCTTTCTTT.

The chain has TRBV27 and TRBJ2-2, with TRBD1 identical over 8 bases. Trimming cost V 7 bases and J 4 bases; bases outside gene matches: 5. Germline lookup yields CDR1 MNHEY and CDR2 SMNVEV (reference sequence). The length of the CDR3 is 14 residues. The CDR3 DNA reads TGTGCCAGCACGAAGGACAGGGTCACCGGGGAGCTGTTTTTT. As protein: CASTKDRVTGELFF.

This clone was recorded a few times. The chain uses TRBV18 and TRBJ2-2; weak D call: TRBD1 (6 bases). Trimming took off 4 bases at V and 0 bases at J, with 12 bases between the two ends. There are 16 residues in the CDR3. The germline V gene encodes CDR1 KGHSH and CDR2 LQKENI. CDR3 coding DNA: TGTGCCAGCTCACGCGAACGGACAGCGAACACCGGGGAGCTGTTTTTT. It yields the protein CASSRERTANTGELFF.

This chain links TRBV27 with TRBJ1-1, with D unclear. CDR3 length: 16 residues. Trimming took 5 bases from V and 3 from J, leaving 19 bases between them. CDR1 and CDR2 (germline): MNHEY, SMNVEV (reference sequence). The CDR3 loop reads CASSPQLKGRDTEAFF. Written as DNA, the CDR3 is TGTGCCAGCAGTCCCCAGCTCAAAGGCCGGGACACTGAAGCTTTCTTT.

V gene TRBV10-3 combines with J gene TRBJ1-2, with 10 bases identical to TRBD1. Trimming removed 7 bases from V and 1 base from J; junction bases left unmatched: 3. This CDR3 comprises 14 residues. Germline V gene sequence: CDR1 ENHRY, CDR2 SYGVKD. Here the CDR3 reads CAITGTGDNYGYTF. The CDR3 region has the DNA TGTGCCATCACCGGGACAGGGGATAACTATGGCTACACCTTC.

J is TRBJ2-3 and V is TRBV9; D is possibly TRBD1 (6 bases). Looked up from germline, CDR1 is SGDLS and CDR2 is YYNGEE. The CDR3 extends over 16 amino acids. V dropped 0 bases and J dropped 2 bases, with 13 bases sitting between them. The CDR3 DNA reads TGTGCCAGCAGCGTAGGCCAGCAGGGGCCCACAGATACGCAGTATTTT. It translates to CASSVGQQGPTDTQYF.

The chain couples TRBV7-2 to TRBJ1-2; 8 nucleotides align to TRBD1. This CDR3 has 13 amino acids. Germline lookup yields CDR1 SGHTA and CDR2 FQGNSA. The V gene end was trimmed by 5 bases and the J gene end by 8 bases; junction bases not matched to a gene: 7. The CDR3 protein is CASSQTGVGGYTF. The DNA of the CDR3 is TGTGCCAGCAGCCAGACAGGGGTCGGGGGCTACACCTTC. The whole variable domain, filled in from reference TRBV7-2 and TRBJ1-2, reads GAGVSQSPSNKVTEKGKDVELRCDPISGHTALYWYRQSLGQGLEFLIYFQGNSAPDKSGLPSDRFSAERTGGSVSTLTIQRTQQEDSAVYLCASSQTGVGGYTFGSGTRLTVV.

The chain combines TRBV28 with TRBJ2-2; 7 bases match TRBD1. The V segment lost 6 bases and the J segment 2 bases; nucleotides outside the gene matches: 6. Germline V gene lookup returns CDR1 MDHEN and CDR2 SYDVKM. The CDR3 loop spans 15 amino acids. CDR3 amino acids: CASRSGTANTGELFF. CDR3 coding DNA: TGTGCCAGCAGGTCCGGGACAGCAAACACCGGGGAGCTGTTTTTT. Together with reference TRBV28 and TRBJ2-2, the CDR3 gives the full variable domain: DVKVTQSSRYLVKRTGEKVFLECVQDMDHENMFWYRQDPGLGLRLIYFSYDVKMKEKGDIPEGYSVSREKKERFSLILESASTNQTSMYLCASRSGTANTGELFFGEGSRLTVL.

This rearrangement joins TRBV19 to TRBJ2-7; 11 bases align to TRBD2. This CDR3 is 16 amino acids long. Germline V CDR1 and CDR2: LNHDA, SQIVND (reference sequence). With 2 bases clipped from V and 5 bases from J, the junction kept 8 bases outside the gene matches. CDR3 in DNA: TGTGCCAGTAGTATACGGGTAGCGGGGGGGATCGACGAGCAGTACTTC. It encodes CASSIRVAGGIDEQYF.

This chain connects TRBV7-2 to TRBJ2-7; TRBD2 matches 12 bases. The CDR3 consists of 15 residues. V lost 3 bases, J lost 5 bases, and 5 bases stayed unmatched. Per the germline V gene, CDR1 is SGHTA and CDR2 is FQGNSA. The CDR3 DNA sequence: TGTGCCAGCAGCTTTACTAGCGGGGGGTTCGACGAGCAGTACTTC. Protein product: CASSFTSGGFDEQYF.

V gene TRBV7-9 combines with J gene TRBJ1-4; tentatively, D is TRBD1 (6 bases). The length of the CDR3 is 15 residues. Germline V gene sequence: CDR1 SEHNR, CDR2 FQNEAQ (reference sequence). Trimming stripped 5 bases from V and 4 bases from J, with 14 bases between. CDR3 sequence reads: CASSRGDRINEKLFF. The CDR3 bases are TGTGCCAGCAGCCGCGGCGACAGGATTAATGAAAAACTGTTTTTT.

V is TRBV4-1 and J is TRBJ2-7; 7 nucleotides match TRBD2. Losses at the gene ends were 5 bases for V and 4 bases for J; bases not matched to a gene: 14. This CDR3 spans 16 amino acids. The germline V gene encodes CDR1 MGHRA and CDR2 YSYEKL. This CDR3 reads CASSDIGRVGGYEQYF. CDR3 in DNA: TGCGCCAGCAGCGACATAGGCAGGGTGGGGGGGTACGAGCAGTACTTC.

The chain employs TRBV19 and TRBJ1-5; 10 bases align to TRBD1. Germline V gene lookup returns CDR1 LNHDA and CDR2 SQIVND (reference sequence). With 3 bases clipped from V and 6 bases from J, the junction kept 8 bases outside the gene matches. This CDR3 is built from 16 residues. CDR3 DNA: TGTGCCAGTAGTATCATCCGGGACAGGGGTGGTCAGCCCCAGCATTTT. This codes for CASSIIRDRGGQPQHF.

The chain recombines TRBV25-1 with TRBJ1-4; D call uncertain. This CDR3 has 14 amino acids. Deletions cut 2 bases from V and 4 bases from J, with 8 bases between. Germline assignment: CDR1 MGHDK and CDR2 SYGVNS. CDR3 amino acids: CASSERTVNEKLFF. CDR3 DNA: TGTGCCAGCAGTGAAAGAACTGTTAATGAAAAACTGTTTTTT. The full variable domain, its missing parts supplied by reference TRBV25-1 and TRBJ1-4, is EADIYQTPRYLVIGTGKKITLECSQTMGHDKMYWYQQDPGMELHLIHYSYGVNSTEKGDLSSESTVSRIRTEHFPLTLESARPSHTSQYLCASSERTVNEKLFFGSGTQLSVL.

This clone was seen once. The chain carries TRBV7-9 and TRBJ2-4; 9 nucleotides line up with TRBD1. Looked up from germline, CDR1 is SEHNR and CDR2 is FQNEAQ (reference sequence). Unmatched junction bases numbered 4, after V lost 6 bases and J lost 7 bases. The CDR3 is 13 amino acids. The CDR3 coding sequence is TGTGCCAGCAGTCGGGACAGGGTGAACATTCAGTACTTC. It codes for CASSRDRVNIQYF. Based on the CDR3 plus reference TRBV7-9 and TRBJ2-4, the full variable domain is DTGVSQNPRHKITKRGQNVTFRCDPISEHNRLYWYRQTLGQGPEFLTYFQNEAQLEKSRLLSDRFSAERPKGSFSTLEIQRTEQGDSAMYLCASSRDRVNIQYFGAGTRLSVL.

The gene calls are TRBV6-2 or TRBV6-3 and TRBJ2-7; a weak D match, TRBD2 (6 bases). The V gene's germline CDR1 is MNHEY and CDR2 SVGEGT. The V end lost 1 base, the J end lost 5 bases, and 15 bases lay between the germline ends. The CDR3 length is 15 residues. The CDR3 loop is CASSYLGGWLDEQYF. In nucleotides, the CDR3 is TGTGCCAGCAGTTACTTGGGGGGATGGTTAGACGAGCAGTACTTC.

The chain uses TRBV6-4 and TRBJ1-1; D remains ambiguous. CDR1 and CDR2 from the germline V gene are MRHNA and SNTAGT. V lost 4 bases and J lost 4, with 10 bases in between. The CDR3 loop spans 13 amino acids. The CDR3 region is CASSAEGGTEAFF. The CDR3, as DNA: TGTGCCAGCAGTGCAGAGGGAGGCACTGAAGCTTTCTTT.

To note about this clone: One end of the junction does not line up with germline, which may come from a read error. The rearrangement joins TRBV4-1 to TRBJ1-4; 8 bases agree with TRBD1. The CDR3 totals 17 residues. The germline V gene encodes CDR1 MGHRA and CDR2 YSYEKL. CDR3 residues: CASSQDPQGATNEILFF. The CDR3 nucleotides read TGCGCCAGCAGCCAAGATCCTCAGGGGGCAACTAATGAAATACTGTTTTTT.

The rearrangement uses TRBV16 and TRBJ2-1; TRBD2 matches at 7 bases. Unmatched junction bases numbered 7, after V lost 1 base and J lost 4 bases. Germline loops: CDR1 KGHSY, CDR2 FQNENV. The CDR3 runs to 16 residues. In nucleotides, the CDR3 is TGTGCCAGCAGCCAATTCCCTCTAGCGGCTTACAATGAGCAGTTCTTC. Its protein product is CASSQFPLAAYNEQFF.

V and J are TRBV7-6 and TRBJ2-2, with 8 bases that match TRBD2. Germline-derived CDR1 and CDR2 are SGHVS and FNYEAQ. V lost 2 bases and J lost 5; bases outside the gene matches: 4. The CDR3 is 15 residues long. CDR3 residues: CASSLRLARTGELFF. CDR3 DNA: TGTGCCAGCAGCTTAAGACTAGCGCGAACCGGGGAGCTGTTTTTT.

This rearrangement joins TRBV7-2 to TRBJ2-1; perhaps TRBD1 as D (6 bases). Germline loops: CDR1 SGHTA, CDR2 FQGNSA. V shed 5 bases and J shed 2 bases, with 19 bases lying between them. The CDR3 has 17 amino acids. DNA of the CDR3: TGTGCCAGCAGCGCGAAACAGGGCCTTTTGGCCTACAATGAGCAGTTCTTC. It encodes CASSAKQGLLAYNEQFF.

The rearrangement links TRBV24-1 to TRBJ1-5; D not certain. The CDR3 sequence is 14 residues long. The germline V gene has CDR1 KGHDR and CDR2 SFDVKD. V shed 4 bases and J shed 3 bases, with 9 bases lying between them. CDR3 region: CATSESGFNQPQHF. The CDR3 coding sequence is TGTGCCACCAGTGAATCAGGTTTCAATCAGCCCCAGCATTTT.

This clone was recorded a few times. CDR3: CASSHRREDVGSQPQHF. The CDR3 coding sequence is TGTGCCAGCAGCCACCGCCGTGAGGACGTAGGGAGTCAGCCCCAGCATTTT. The rearrangement links TRBV7-2 to TRBJ1-5; no reliable D call. There are 17 residues in the CDR3. The V gene's germline CDR1 is SGHTA and CDR2 FQGNSA. V was cut by 5 bases and J by 6 bases, with 23 bases left in between.

This chain connects TRBV7-2 to TRBJ1-6; 8 bases agree with TRBD1. Germline-derived CDR1 and CDR2 are SGHTA and FQGNSA. V was clipped by 4 bases and J by 7 bases; unmatched bases: 6. CDR3 size: 15 residues. CDR3 nucleotides: TGTGCCAGCAGCTCGAGGACAGGGAGGAATTCACCCCTCCACTTT. This sequence encodes CASSSRTGRNSPLHF.

The chain has TRBV20-1 and TRBJ2-3; the match to TRBD1 covers 8 bases. V dropped 3 bases and J dropped 1; count of bases not matched to a gene: 12. Germline CDR1 is DFQATT and CDR2 is SNEGSKA (reference sequence). There are 17 residues in the CDR3. The CDR3 DNA reads as TGCAGTGCTAGTCCTCAACGGACAGGGACACGCACAGATACGCAGTATTTT. Amino acids: CSASPQRTGTRTDTQYF.

V gene TRBV6-1 combines with J gene TRBJ1-2, with D unresolved. Trimming took 1 base from V and 2 from J, leaving 8 bases between them. CDR1 and CDR2 from the germline V gene are MNHNS and SASEGT. The CDR3 totals 14 residues. The CDR3 DNA reads TGTGCCAGCAGTGAAGTCGTCCAGAACTATGGCTACACCTTC. Translating gives CASSEVVQNYGYTF.